One sample yielded the 30 T cell receptor beta chains listed below, sequenced in a study of blood T cell repertoires in COVID-19. Using immunoSEQ multiplex PCR, the repertoire was profiled, and TCRdb retains in-frame clones only, with some absent. The sample includes about 240,000 clones, 70% to 90% of them seen just once. Sequenced sample: PBMCs or T cells enriched from blood (not recorded which). These receptors all come from a woman in her 40s with acute COVID-19.

In its sample, this clone was seen once. Sequence at one end of the junction differs from germline and may be a read error. The V call is TRBV5-1, the J call TRBJ1-6; D uncertain. Germline-derived CDR1 and CDR2 are SGHRS and YFSETQ. This CDR3 contains 16 residues. CDR3 sequence reads: CASSLYAASDNSPLHF. CDR3 in DNA: TGCGCCAGCAGCTTGTATGCGGCCTCCGATAATTCACCCCTCCACTTT.

The rearrangement links TRBV11-2 to TRBJ1-6, with TRBD1 identical over 8 bases. Per germline, CDR1 SGHAT and CDR2 FQNNGV. The V gene end was trimmed by 9 bases and the J gene end by 10 bases; junction bases not matched to a gene: 11. This CDR3 is built from 14 residues. DNA for the CDR3: TGTGCCAGTATGCAGGGGGCGCGGAACTCACCCCTCCACTTT. It translates to CASMQGARNSPLHF.

The rearrangement uses TRBV6-5 and TRBJ1-2; D may be TRBD1 (6 bases). Germline CDR1 MNHEY, CDR2 SVGAGI. The CDR3 loop spans 14 amino acids. V lost 7 bases and J 4 bases, leaving 16 bases between the germline ends. The CDR3 here is CASNDPGHLYGYTF. DNA of the CDR3: TGTGCCAGCAACGATCCGGGACACCTCTATGGCTACACCTTC.

The chain joins TRBV7-9 to TRBJ2-1; D may be TRBD2 (5 bases). With 8 bases removed from V and 1 base from J, the gap between germline ends came to 18 bases. Germline V gene lookup returns CDR1 SEHNR and CDR2 FQNEAQ (reference sequence). There are 16 residues in the CDR3. CDR3 protein: CASSLSGGPSYNEQFF. The CDR3 DNA reads TGTGCCAGCTCCCTTTCCGGCGGGCCGTCCTACAATGAGCAGTTCTTC.

The chain recombines TRBV9 with TRBJ2-7; no firm D call. The germline CDR1 and CDR2 sequences are SGDLS and YYNGEE. V lost 0 bases and J 0 bases, leaving 7 bases between the germline ends. The length of the CDR3 is 14 residues. The DNA for the CDR3 is TGTGCCAGCAGCGTAGTTGGCACCTCCTACGAGCAGTACTTC. This sequence encodes CASSVVGTSYEQYF.

This chain links TRBV28 with TRBJ1-2; D not resolved. The CDR3 is made up of 13 amino acids. Germline loops: CDR1 MDHEN, CDR2 SYDVKM. V lost 1 base to trimming and J lost 3 bases, with 6 bases between them. The CDR3, as DNA: TGTGCCAGCAGTTTATTAACAGACTATGGCTACACCTTC. Protein product: CASSLLTDYGYTF.

The chain is built from TRBV5-6 and TRBJ1-4; D gene uncertain. This CDR3 has 14 residues. Germline V gene lookup returns CDR1 SGHDT and CDR2 YYEEEE. V shed 2 bases and J shed 8 bases, with 13 bases lying between them. The CDR3 bases are TGTGCCAGCAGCTTACCCCAGTCACCGGAAAAACTGTTTTTT. This encodes CASSLPQSPEKLFF.

The CDR3 loop reads CASSQNVGVNEKLFF. DNA for the CDR3: TGTGCCAGCAGCCAAAACGTGGGCGTTAATGAAAAACTGTTTTTT. The chain carries TRBV4-2 and TRBJ1-4; unclear D gene. The CDR3 has 15 amino acids. Germline assignment: CDR1 LGHNA and CDR2 YNFKEQ. The V end was cut by 2 bases, the J end by 4 bases, with 11 bases between.

This clone occurred once. V is TRBV7-9 and J is TRBJ1-6, with D perhaps matching TRBD1 (6 bases). In germline, CDR1 is SEHNR, CDR2 FQNEAQ (reference sequence). V lost 1 base and J 7 bases, leaving 11 bases between the germline ends. CDR3 length: 15 amino acids. The CDR3 spells CASSLVGHRNSPLHF. Here the CDR3 DNA reads TGTGCCAGCAGCTTAGTGGGACATCGGAATTCACCCCTCCACTTT.

The CDR3 protein is CASSEQEVSEQYF. CDR3 nucleotide sequence: TGTGCCAGCAGTGAGCAGGAGGTCTCCGAGCAGTACTTC. This chain uses TRBV6-1 with TRBJ2-7, with D possibly matching TRBD2 (5 bases). Trimming removed 3 bases from V and 6 bases from J, with 12 bases in between. The CDR3 sequence is 13 residues long. In germline, CDR1 is MNHNS, CDR2 SASEGT.

J is TRBJ2-7 and V is TRBV25-1; 8 bases match TRBD1. The CDR3 covers 14 residues. The V segment lost 2 bases and the J segment 6 bases; nucleotides outside the gene matches: 6. The germline gives CDR1 MGHDK, CDR2 SYGVNS. CDR3 DNA: TGTGCCAGCAGTGAACACGGACAGGGCAGCGAGCAGTACTTC. The encoded protein is CASSEHGQGSEQYF.

The CDR3 reads CASSRTTASGFYEQYF. The CDR3 nucleotides are TGTGCCAGCAGTCGAACAACGGCTAGCGGTTTCTACGAGCAGTACTTC. J is TRBJ2-7 and V is TRBV7-6; 7 bases align to TRBD2. Unmatched junction bases numbered 14, after V lost 6 bases and J lost 3 bases. Looked up from germline, CDR1 is SGHVS and CDR2 is FNYEAQ. The CDR3 is made up of 16 amino acids.

This chain joins TRBV4-1 and TRBJ2-6; 9 bases line up with TRBD2. Germline CDR1 MGHRA, CDR2 YSYEKL. Trimming removed 4 bases from V and 2 bases from J; junction bases left unmatched: 9. The CDR3 is 18 amino acids. The CDR3 sequence: CASSPMSGRRPGANVLTF. In nucleotides, the CDR3 is TGCGCCAGCAGCCCAATGAGCGGGAGGAGACCTGGGGCCAACGTCCTGACTTTC.

CDR3 DNA: TGCAGCGGTAGCACCGGGACAGGGGGCGTCGGGGAGACCCAGTACTTC. Protein sequence: CSGSTGTGGVGETQYF. V is TRBV29-1 and J is TRBJ2-5, with 12 bases matching TRBD1. With 7 bases clipped from V and 5 bases from J, the junction kept 14 bases outside the gene matches. CDR1 SQVTM and CDR2 ANQGSEA come from the germline V gene. The length of the CDR3 is 16 residues.

The chain joins TRBV5-4 to TRBJ2-5; no clear D. CDR1 SGHNT and CDR2 YYREEE come from the germline V gene (reference sequence). This CDR3 is built from 13 residues. Trimming cost V 1 base and J 5 bases, with 9 bases left between them. The CDR3 bases are TGTGCCAGCAGCTTGTCCAGTCCGGAGACCCAGTACTTC. The encoded protein is CASSLSSPETQYF.

V is TRBV12-5 and J is TRBJ2-7, with 7 nucleotides matching TRBD1. CDR3 size: 15 residues. Germline V CDR1 and CDR2: LGHNT, FRNRAP. The J segment lost 3 bases and the V segment lost 6 bases, leaving 11 bases of the junction unmatched. Here the CDR3 DNA reads TGTGCTAGTGGGCCGATCGACAGGGCACACTACGAGCAGTACTTC. Protein: CASGPIDRAHYEQYF. The full variable domain, its missing parts supplied by reference TRBV12-5 and TRBJ2-7, is DARVTQTPRHKVTEMGQEVTMRCQPILGHNTVFWYRQTMMQGLELLAYFRNRAPLDDSGMPKDRFSAEMPDATLATLKIQPSEPRDSAVYFCASGPIDRAHYEQYFGPGTRLTVT.

This chain joins TRBV14 and TRBJ2-7, with D possibly TRBD2 on 5 matching bases. The CDR3 totals 15 residues. The V end was cut by 8 bases, the J end by 7 bases, with 24 bases between. CDR1 is SGHDN, CDR2 FVKESK, per germline. The CDR3 nucleotides read TGTGCCAGCCGAGATTTCAATGGGGAGATGGGAGAGCAGTACTTC. Protein sequence: CASRDFNGEMGEQYF.

This clone was recorded once. CDR3 in DNA: TGCAGCGTTGGGAGGGGCCAGGAGTACTTC. It specifies CSVGRGQEYF. The chain couples TRBV29-1 to TRBJ2-7, with a tentative D call TRBD2 (6 bases). This CDR3 has 10 residues. Germline loops: CDR1 SQVTM, CDR2 ANQGSEA. Trimming shortened V by 4 bases and J by 11 bases, and 12 bases separated the two germline ends.

This clone occurred many times. The chain recombines TRBV2 with TRBJ2-1, with 11 bases lining up with TRBD2. J gave up 2 bases and V 8 bases, and 5 bases lay outside the gene matches. This CDR3 region has 15 residues. Per the germline V gene, CDR1 is SNHLY and CDR2 is FYNNEI. CDR3 sequence (DNA): TGTGCCAGCTTGCCGGGACTAGCGGCCTACAATGAGCAGTTCTTC. Its protein product is CASLPGLAAYNEQFF.

The count of this clone is one. The rearrangement links TRBV12-3 or TRBV12-4 to TRBJ1-3; D unclear. Trimming cost V 8 bases and J 4 bases, with 12 bases left between them. CDR3 length: 13 amino acids. CDR3 protein: CASGHRSGNTIYF. Here the CDR3 DNA reads TGTGCCAGCGGTCATAGGAGCGGAAACACCATATATTTT.

The rearrangement joins TRBV2 to TRBJ2-3, with TRBD1 as a possible D gene (6 bases). The V end lost 7 bases, the J end lost 5 bases, and 16 bases lay between the germline ends. Per germline, CDR1 SNHLY and CDR2 FYNNEI. The CDR3 covers 14 residues. CDR3 coding DNA: TGTGCCAGCATCCGGACAGTGAAGATAGATACGCAGTATTTT. Translation gives CASIRTVKIDTQYF.

The genes are TRBV7-9 and TRBJ1-1, with D maybe TRBD1 (6 bases). The germline gives CDR1 SEHNR, CDR2 FQNEAQ (reference sequence). The CDR3 is 18 residues long. Trimming cost V 5 bases and J 0 bases, with 22 bases left between them. The CDR3 DNA is TGTGCCAGCAGCCCAGACATTTACAGGGATTACATGAACACTGAAGCTTTCTTT. Protein sequence: CASSPDIYRDYMNTEAFF.

This chain links TRBV7-9 with TRBJ2-3, with TRBD2 identical over 10 bases. Germline V gene lookup returns CDR1 SEHNR and CDR2 FQNEAQ (reference sequence). This CDR3 has 15 amino acids. With 5 bases clipped from V and 1 base from J, the junction kept 3 bases outside the gene matches. CDR3 region: CASSQGTSGTDTQYF. CDR3 bases: TGTGCCAGCAGCCAAGGGACTAGCGGCACAGATACGCAGTATTTT.

This chain connects TRBV14 to TRBJ2-7, with 9 positions matching TRBD2. The germline CDR1 and CDR2 sequences are SGHDN and FVKESK. With V trimmed by 3 bases and J by 3 bases, 3 bases remained unmatched. This CDR3 comprises 14 residues. In DNA form, the CDR3 reads TGTGCCAGCAGCCAGCGGGAGGGCTACTACGAGCAGTACTTC. It is translated as CASSQREGYYEQYF.

This clone was counted many times. Other DNA sequences in this sample translate to the same CDR3. The rearrangement uses TRBV5-1 and TRBJ2-1, with 9 bases lining up with TRBD2. Germline CDR1 SGHRS, CDR2 YFSETQ. V shed 0 bases, J shed 5 bases, and the junction held 3 bases outside the gene matches. The CDR3 spans 15 residues. The CDR3 here is CASSLGASGNNEQFF. CDR3 DNA: TGCGCCAGCAGCTTGGGAGCTAGCGGGAACAATGAGCAGTTCTTC.

The chain combines TRBV19 with TRBJ1-4, with D tentatively TRBD1 (6 bases). This CDR3 is built from 15 residues. V lost 4 bases to trimming and J lost 10 bases, with 19 bases between them. CDR1 is LNHDA and CDR2 is SQIVND in the germline V gene (reference sequence). CDR3 nucleotide sequence: TGTGCCAGTAGTACTCGGACAGTCGACTCCCGAAAACTGTTTTTT. It encodes CASSTRTVDSRKLFF.

This sequence joins TRBV11-3 and TRBJ2-3; unclear D gene. The CDR3 is 12 amino acids. CDR1 SGHNT and CDR2 YENEEA come from the germline V gene. Trimming shortened V by 5 bases and J by 1 base, and 4 bases separated the two germline ends. The CDR3 DNA is TGTGCCAGCAGCCCGGGCACAGATACGCAGTATTTT. Its protein product is CASSPGTDTQYF.

In this sample, this clone turned up a few times. The chain uses TRBV7-9 and TRBJ2-5; the match to TRBD1 covers 8 bases. The CDR3 extends over 11 amino acids. J lost 4 bases, V lost 11 bases, and 3 bases had no gene match. CDR1 is SEHNR and CDR2 is FQNEAQ in the germline V gene (reference sequence). The CDR3 loop reads CAVQGAETQYF. Here the CDR3 DNA reads TGTGCCGTCCAGGGGGCAGAGACCCAGTACTTC.

This chain links TRBV30 with TRBJ2-1, with 13 bases lining up with TRBD2. CDR1 GTSNPN and CDR2 SVGIG come from the germline V gene (reference sequence). The CDR3 runs 14 residues. The trim removed 2 bases at V and 12 bases at J, leaving 7 bases unmatched. The CDR3 bases are TGTGCCTGGAGTCAAGGACTAGCGGGAGCTTGGCAGTTCTTC. This translates into CAWSQGLAGAWQFF.

The rearrangement joins TRBV6-6 to TRBJ2-3; 7 nucleotides align to TRBD2. Germline V gene lookup returns CDR1 MNHNY and CDR2 SVGAGI (reference sequence). The J segment lost 4 bases and the V segment lost 6 bases, leaving 10 bases of the junction unmatched. The CDR3 has 15 residues. CDR3 nucleotide sequence: TGTGCCAGCAGCCTAGGGCGGGAGTTGGCAGATACGCAGTATTTT. Its protein product is CASSLGRELADTQYF.